The TCR beta chain described here comes from a study of cytomegalovirus exposure and HLA in healthy donors (dated by TCRdb to 2016 to 2017). With regard to the full study: An earlier analysis of 587 of the donors reported about 300 Gb of sequence data and around 120 million unique TCR beta sequences obtained from about 179 million T cells. About 320 gigabases of sequencing data and some 85 million unique TCR sequences were included in an early release covering about 700 HLA-typed donors. Of the 350 to 450 genotyped donors, 81% fell in the genetic ancestry cluster associated with self-reported Caucasian donors. The study aimed to test whether signatures of past pathogen exposure could be identified by cataloging public T cell receptors. The T cell repertoires of under 700 subjects were profiled by immunosequencing and related to cytomegalovirus serostatus. Along with the roughly 610-subject first cohort, a separate validation cohort of over a hundred different subjects was used. The study combined high-throughput TCR immunosequencing, statistical association of individual TCRs with disease status, and machine learning to predict cytomegalovirus infection status. In a later analysis, previously published TCR beta repertoires from fewer than 750 donors were re-analyzed and high-resolution HLA genotyping was added so that TCR occurrence patterns could be studied. The later analysis used no new phenotypic data to find candidate immune exposures, relying instead on TCR beta sequences and their occurrence across donors. In an earlier analysis of 500 to 650 of the donors, high-throughput TCR beta sequencing was used to judge whether each TCR beta V gene segment behaved as functional or pseudogenic. Alongside the repertoire data, information on donor age, sex, ethnicity and CMV serostatus was compiled. A later genetic analysis used genome-wide SNP genotypes for 398 of the 666 donors, treating that subset as a discovery cohort. Every repertoire in the discovery cohort had been generated on one and the same sequencing platform. HLA typing included class I and class II loci at four-digit resolution. Typing coverage differed by locus: A, B, C, DRB1 and DQB1 were typed in about 620-630 donors, DQA1 in roughly 510, DPA1 in 606, and DPB1 in roughly 470. A handful of DR-DQ haplotypes were handled as single units for association and clustering because linkage in the cohort was strong. On average, 235,054 unique TCR beta nucleotide sequences were sequenced per donor among several hundred genotyped donors of the cohort, with around 19% of those sequences being non-productive. What the authors observed across the whole study: The classifier was reported to diagnose cytomegalovirus status with high specificity and sensitivity in both the original and validation cohorts. A cluster of highly shared sequence variants was judged likely to be a technical artifact of the sequencing pipeline. CMV serostatus was the only immune exposure information available for the cohort. In the study, some 180 TCR beta chains were listed as associated with cytomegalovirus. Sequencing depth was assumed to be roughly uniform across donors in the presence/absence analyses, though that assumption may not hold. In an earlier analysis of approximately 590 of the donors, most TCR beta V segments were observed in productive rearrangements about 90% or about 30% of the time, broadly matching IMGT annotations. When HLA alleles, especially DR and DQ, strongly co-occurred, TCR associations were difficult to assign to individual alleles. The earlier analysis of approximately 590 of the donors excluded some 15 rarely observed V segments, including chromosome 9 orphons, because counts were too low. A later analysis reported that several top co-occurrence clusters appeared linked to parvovirus B19, influenza, CMV and Epstein-Barr virus. In vitro tests confirmed that three of the cytomegalovirus-associated TCR beta chains recognize cytomegalovirus antigens. Linkage disequilibrium might explain the correlated functional status among segregating V segments, but an unknown experimental factor could not be ruled out. Only TCR beta chains were sequenced in this cohort, and the absence of alpha or paired-chain data limited detectable features. In a later genetic analysis, fewer N-insertions in productive TCRs were reported among donors in an Asian-associated ancestry cluster than the 666-donor mean. Most TCR sequences were seen in very few donors, while some public TCRs were found in many individuals. In a later analysis, TCR association rates were found to vary across HLA loci, with the most associated TCRs seen for DRB1 alleles and the fewest for HLA-C alleles. V-gene and J-gene trimming of TCR beta chains was associated with a missense DCLRE1C variant in a later genetic analysis, and the association was replicated in an independent cohort. According to the authors, the approach could potentially be generalized to other disease states and immunological phenotypes. A further reported finding was that TCR beta sequences accurately predicted the HLA-A and HLA-B alleles for most subjects in the first cohort. In a later analysis, around 17,000 TCR beta sequences were associated with specific HLA alleles at a false discovery rate of 0.05. Compared with equally common non-associated chains, HLA-associated TCR beta chains in a later analysis were more clonally expanded and had lower generation probabilities. Because some donors lacked HLA typing at each locus, the association tests relied only on the typed subset. A later analysis found that most CMV-associated TCR beta chains appeared HLA-restricted, with HLA associations seemingly driven largely by CMV exposure.

To note about this clone: Its recognized antigen is unknown. Per-base quality was not reported, and no clone a single base away is much larger than it.

The cohort consisted of 600 to 700 healthy bone marrow donors. Cohort members were all nominally healthy when sampled, although unrecorded immune exposures were likely present. The donor was CMV seronegative and belonged to the group of 352 seronegative cohort members. Every donor gave a peripheral blood sample, and the peripheral blood mononuclear cells from that sample were used for TCR beta sequencing. The Qiagen DNeasy Blood Extraction Kit was used to extract genomic DNA from the blood cell samples. The receptor library was made with the immunoSEQ multiplex PCR assay. The multiplex PCR relied on a mix of 60 forward primers for TCR Vbeta segments and 13 reverse primers for TCR Jbeta segments. Amplification of the CDR3 region of rearranged TCR beta genes was performed with a multiplex PCR assay on genomic DNA. On the Illumina HiSeq System, the amplified TCR beta libraries were sequenced as 87-base-pair reads. The original methods were these. In a later analysis, approximately 74 million unique TCR beta chains were counted across the roughly 670 repertoires, and about 10 million of these chains were shared by at least two donors. To remove PCR and sequencing errors, raw reads were error-corrected and collapsed into unique sequences using a nearest-neighbor algorithm that merged closely related sequences. To assign V, D and J gene segments, CDR3 sequences were aligned to IMGT reference sequences. For a sequence to be retained, a match of at least six nucleotides was required to both a V gene segment and a J gene segment. A rearrangement was called productive if the CDR3 had no stop codons and remained in frame with V and J, and every other rearrangement was called non-productive. CDR3 was defined by IMGT convention, running from the second conserved V-encoded cysteine to the conserved J-encoded phenylalanine. Sequences without an unambiguous match to a single V gene segment were excluded from the earlier analysis of almost 600 of the donors. An earlier analysis of fewer than 750 of the donors classified V segments as functional when productive rearrangements were above 56.7% and as segregating when the standard deviation between donors was above 5%. A statistical classification framework was developed to diagnose cytomegalovirus status using the catalog of TCR beta chain sequences. In a later analysis, TCR nucleotide sequences were compared against IMGT/GENE-DB human TR gene sequences so that V and J genes could be assigned. A later analysis assigned CDR3 sequences and most-parsimonious VDJ recombination scenarios with the TCRdist pipeline. In a later analysis, each TCR beta chain was defined by its CDR3 amino acid sequence together with its V-gene family, and reads without a unique V-gene family were excluded. As a way to deal with suspected cross-contamination and a sequencing artifact, a later analysis dropped 450 to 600 nucleotide sequences that were highly shared and had low generation probability. In a later analysis, a clonal expansion index for each public chain was calculated from normalized within-repertoire ranks of inferred template counts. Generation probabilities in a later analysis came from a VDJ recombination model fitted to out-of-frame rearrangements, and those results were checked against IGoR. Hypergeometric tests were used in a later analysis to score TCR-TCR, TCR-HLA and TCR-CMV co-occurrence, with a repertoire-size bias correction applied to the TCR pairs. In a later analysis, false discovery rates were estimated by permuting HLA or CMV assignments 20 times. In a later analysis, co-occurring TCRs were grouped using DBSCAN, and TCRdist sequence similarity was added for clustering within HLA-allele-positive subsets. Co-occurrence clustering excluded repertoires with fewer than 30,000 or more than 120,000 public chains, plus five with anomalous nucleotide sharing. TCRdb stores this immuneACCESS table with in-frame sequences only. Part of the clones is absent; in the studies checked, under half of the shortfall reflects unresolved V genes, and no reason is known for the rest. The DNA was the basis for D and trimming; V, J and clone size are from that table. In this sample the table shows 150,000 to 200,000 clones, around 68% of which occur a single time. The ten largest account for roughly 1.4% of the sample.

The sequencing sample was made of PBMCs. The receptor comes from a middle-aged man in good health and CMV-seronegative.

The CDR3 reads CASSYVGGTEAFF. The nucleotide sequence is given as TGTGCCAGCAGTTACGTGGGAGGCACTGAAGCTTTCTTT. The chain is assembled from TRBV6-5 and TRBJ1-1; no confident D gene assignment can be made. Spanning cysteine to phenylalanine, the CDR3 consists of 13 amino acids. Only the CDR3 part of the read is kept: 39 bases, read in frame from the first base. The germline V gene sets CDR1 to MNHEY and CDR2 to SVGAGI. V loses 2 bases, J loses 4 bases, and the germline ends lie 8 bases apart.